The source of this T cell receptor (beta chain) is a study of cytomegalovirus exposure and HLA in healthy donors. Study details: An earlier analysis identified more than 95 million unique TCR beta sequences in 150 million to 200 million T cells.

On this clone itself: Its cognate antigen is unknown.

Study-wide points: As was reported, the classifier diagnosed cytomegalovirus status with high specificity and sensitivity.

The CDR3 consists of 11 residues. Trimming stripped 1 base from V and 6 bases from J, with 6 bases between. CDR1 GTSNPN and CDR2 SVGIG come from the germline V gene (reference sequence). PCR employed 60 Vbeta and 13 Jbeta primers. Clones were sequenced by immunoSEQ multiplex PCR, and TCRdb holds only the in-frame ones, with some missing. The repertoire includes tens of thousands of clones, roughly three quarters of them detected once, and 2.7% sits in the top ten. This receptor was taken from a man aged 30 to 39 in good health and CMV-seronegative. This chain connects TRBV30 to TRBJ1-2; unclear D gene. The sequencing input was PBMCs. As DNA, the CDR3 is TGTGCCTGGAGTGAAATCAATGGCTACACCTTC. Encoded protein: CAWSEINGYTF.